Listed here are 25 T cell receptor beta chains from one sample, sequenced in a study of blood T cell repertoires in COVID-19. Using immunoSEQ multiplex PCR, the repertoire was profiled, and TCRdb retains in-frame clones only, with some absent. The sample holds under 200,000 clones; around four fifths are singletons and the top ten take 7.3%. Sequenced material: PBMCs or T cells enriched from blood (not recorded which). The receptors here all came from a man in his forties or fifties who had recovered from COVID-19.

The chain combines TRBV5-1 with TRBJ1-2; a weak D match, TRBD1 (6 bases). The CDR3 length is 15 residues. Deletions cut 1 base from V and 7 bases from J, with 17 bases between. Germline values: CDR1 SGHRS, CDR2 YFSETQ. CDR3 coding DNA: TGCGCCAGCAGCTTGAGGCAACAGGGCGGAGGTGGCTACACCTTC. Protein: CASSLRQQGGGGYTF.

The chain joins TRBV7-9 to TRBJ1-2; 7 bases are shared with TRBD1. Germline lookup yields CDR1 SEHNR and CDR2 FQNEAQ (reference sequence). Trimming removed 5 bases from V and 0 bases from J; junction bases left unmatched: 6. The CDR3 runs 15 residues. The CDR3 here is CASSVDREANYGYTF. Written as DNA, the CDR3 is TGTGCCAGCAGCGTTGACAGGGAAGCTAACTATGGCTACACCTTC.

This chain connects TRBV6-1 to TRBJ1-2; TRBD1 aligns across 7 bases. CDR3 size: 17 residues. The germline V gene has CDR1 MNHNS and CDR2 SASEGT. With 1 base clipped from V and 8 bases from J, the junction kept 16 bases outside the gene matches. This CDR3 is CASSEGGQTTFSTGYTF. Written as DNA, the CDR3 is TGTGCCAGCAGTGAAGGGGGACAGACAACCTTCTCGACAGGCTACACCTTC.

Regarding this clone: Other DNA sequences in this specimen translate into the identical CDR3. The gene calls are TRBV7-2 and TRBJ1-6; D is unresolved. The CDR3 length is 15 residues. From germline, CDR1 is SGHTA and CDR2 FQGNSA. The ends were cut back, 2 bases at V and 3 bases at J, with 8 bases in the middle. The CDR3 nucleotides are TGTGCCAGCAGCTTAACGGTGAACTATAATTCACCCCTCCACTTT. This translates into CASSLTVNYNSPLHF.

CDR3 region: CASSPRGQDQPQHF. The CDR3 region has the DNA TGTGCCAGCAGTCCTCGGGGACAGGATCAGCCCCAGCATTTT. V gene TRBV6-5 combines with J gene TRBJ1-5; 8 nucleotides line up with TRBD1. This CDR3 comprises 14 residues. The trim removed 5 bases at V and 5 bases at J, leaving 5 bases unmatched. Germline V gene data show CDR1 as MNHEY and CDR2 as SVGAGI.

Only a few counts were recorded for this clone. This chain joins TRBV15 and TRBJ1-1; no clear D. CDR1 and CDR2 (germline): LNHNV, YYDKDF (reference sequence). The V gene lost 1 base and the J gene lost 1 base, with 7 bases spanning the gap. The CDR3 length is 14 residues. The CDR3 bases are TGTGCCACCAGCAGAGTTAGAAGGAACACTGAAGCTTTCTTT. Its protein product is CATSRVRRNTEAFF. The full variable domain, with the rest looked up from reference TRBV15 and TRBJ1-1, is DAMVIQNPRYQVTQFGKPVTLSCSQTLNHNVMYWYQQKSSQAPKLLFHYYDKDFNNEADTPDNFQSRRPNTSFCFLDIRSPGLGDTAMYLCATSRVRRNTEAFFGQGTRLTVV.

The rearrangement uses TRBV3-1 (or the pseudogene TRBV3-2) and TRBJ1-2; the match to TRBD1 covers 7 bases. Germline loops: CDR1 LGHDT, CDR2 YNNKEL (reference sequence). V gave up 0 bases and J gave up 4 bases; unmatched junction bases: 2. This CDR3 region has 14 residues. The chain's CDR3 is CASSQEGTVYGYTF. The DNA for the CDR3 is TGTGCCAGCAGCCAAGAAGGGACAGTCTATGGCTACACCTTC.

The chain recombines TRBV18 with TRBJ1-1; D not certain. Germline V gives CDR1 KGHSH, CDR2 LQKENI. Trimming shortened V by 3 bases and J by 10 bases, and 21 bases separated the two germline ends. This CDR3 has 15 residues. This CDR3 reads CASSPQLTADSGAFF. CDR3 coding DNA: TGTGCCAGCTCACCCCAATTGACTGCGGATTCCGGAGCTTTCTTT.

V is TRBV3-1 (or the pseudogene TRBV3-2) and J is TRBJ1-1; D remains unclear. Per the germline V gene, CDR1 is LGHDT and CDR2 is YNNKEL (reference sequence). The CDR3 contains 15 residues. Trimming shortened V by 4 bases and J by 5 bases, and 17 bases separated the two germline ends. CDR3 amino acids: CASSPFRGRGTEAFF. The CDR3 DNA follows: TGTGCCAGCAGCCCTTTTAGAGGGCGAGGGACTGAAGCTTTCTTT.

The chain uses TRBV5-4 and TRBJ2-7, with 7 nucleotides matching TRBD1. Losses at the gene ends were 5 bases for V and 1 base for J; bases not matched to a gene: 9. The germline gives CDR1 SGHNT, CDR2 YYREEE (reference sequence). CDR3 length: 15 residues. CDR3 amino acids: CASRQGTARSYEQYF. DNA of the CDR3: TGTGCCAGCAGACAAGGGACAGCCCGATCCTACGAGCAGTACTTC.

The rearrangement joins TRBV9 to TRBJ1-1, with D perhaps TRBD1 (5 bases). The CDR3 has 15 residues. The V end was cut by 4 bases, the J end by 2 bases, with 15 bases between. Germline CDR1 SGDLS, CDR2 YYNGEE. The CDR3 DNA reads TGTGCCAGCAGCACCCACGACCAGGGAAACACTGAAGCTTTCTTT. Amino acids: CASSTHDQGNTEAFF.

The chain employs TRBV12-5 and TRBJ1-2; D perhaps matches TRBD1 (5 bases). Trimming took 6 bases from V and 4 from J, leaving 9 bases between them. The CDR3 length is 12 residues. In germline, CDR1 is LGHNT, CDR2 FRNRAP. The CDR3 here is CASGQDGYGYTF. In DNA form, the CDR3 reads TGTGCTAGTGGACAGGACGGCTATGGCTACACCTTC.

As regards this clone: Additional DNA sequences in this sample encode the identical CDR3. The gene calls are TRBV6-5 and TRBJ1-2, with D perhaps matching TRBD1 (6 bases). V was cut by 2 bases and J by 7 bases, with 8 bases left in between. The length of the CDR3 is 12 residues. From germline, CDR1 is MNHEY and CDR2 SVGAGI. The DNA of the CDR3 is TGTGCCAGCAGTTACGGGGGCGGTGGCTACACCTTC. Amino acid sequence: CASSYGGGGYTF.

The chain has TRBV4-3 and TRBJ2-2; possible D gene TRBD1, 6 bases. V lost 0 bases, J lost 7 bases, and 12 bases lay in between. Looked up from germline, CDR1 is LGHNA and CDR2 is YSLEER. The CDR3 loop spans 15 amino acids. This chain's CDR3 is CASSQETGYVGELFF. In DNA form, the CDR3 reads TGCGCCAGCAGCCAAGAAACAGGGTATGTCGGGGAGCTGTTTTTT.

The rearrangement uses TRBV5-4 and TRBJ2-5; perhaps TRBD1 as D (6 bases). Germline assignment: CDR1 SGHNT and CDR2 YYREEE (reference sequence). CDR3 size: 15 residues. V was cut by 1 base and J by 4 bases, with 14 bases left in between. Written as DNA, the CDR3 is TGTGCCAGCAGCTTGACGACAGGAGGAGGAGAGACCCAGTACTTC. This codes for CASSLTTGGGETQYF.

This chain uses TRBV5-6 with TRBJ2-7; possible D gene TRBD2, 7 bases. V lost 3 bases and J lost 6, with 13 bases in between. This CDR3 has 13 residues. CDR1 SGHDT and CDR2 YYEEEE come from the germline V gene. In DNA, the CDR3 is TGTGCCAGCAGCTACGGGGGGCGACGCGAGCAGTACTTC. This encodes CASSYGGRREQYF.

The chain has TRBV29-1 and TRBJ1-1; D may be TRBD1 (5 bases). The CDR3 has 13 amino acids. In germline, CDR1 is SQVTM, CDR2 ANQGSEA. V was shortened by 8 bases and J by 1 base, with 14 bases between the two germline ends. The DNA for the CDR3 is TGCAGCATGAACAGGCTCGGGAACACTGAAGCTTTCTTT. Its protein product is CSMNRLGNTEAFF.

The rearrangement links TRBV19 to TRBJ1-3; the match to TRBD1 covers 9 bases. The CDR3 runs 15 residues. The V segment lost 8 bases and the J segment 8 bases; nucleotides outside the gene matches: 13. Looked up from germline, CDR1 is LNHDA and CDR2 is SQIVND (reference sequence). The CDR3 nucleotides read TGTGCCAGTCTGGGGTTCCGCGGACAGGGGTACACCATATATTTT. Amino acids: CASLGFRGQGYTIYF.

V is TRBV5-1 and J is TRBJ1-4, with D possibly matching TRBD1 (5 bases). The germline V and J ends were trimmed by 1 base and 7 bases, with 14 bases remaining between them. The CDR3 has 15 residues. Germline V gives CDR1 SGHRS, CDR2 YFSETQ. CDR3 region: CASSLFGQGSEKLFF. The CDR3 DNA reads TGCGCCAGCAGCTTGTTCGGCCAGGGAAGTGAAAAACTGTTTTTT.

DNA of the CDR3: TGTGCCTGGAGTACCGGGACAGGGTATTACTATGGCTACACCTTC. As protein: CAWSTGTGYYYGYTF. The chain is built from TRBV30 and TRBJ1-2, with 9 bases lining up with TRBD1. This CDR3 contains 15 residues. With V trimmed by 2 bases and J by 3 bases, 7 bases remained unmatched. Germline V gives CDR1 GTSNPN, CDR2 SVGIG (reference sequence).

This clone was found once. This chain links TRBV18 with TRBJ1-5; 7 bases fit TRBD1. The ends lost 4 bases at V and 7 bases at J; junction bases unmatched: 4. Germline V gene data show CDR1 as KGHSH and CDR2 as LQKENI. The CDR3 has 13 amino acids. CDR3 DNA sequence: TGTGCCAGCTCACTGGGACAGACACAGCCCCAGCATTTT. Translating it yields CASSLGQTQPQHF.

To note about this clone: The same CDR3 is also encoded by other DNA sequences in this sample. The CDR3 loop is CASSLGQRNTEAFF. In nucleotides, the CDR3 is TGTGCCAGCTCGCTGGGACAGAGGAACACTGAAGCTTTCTTT. The chain joins TRBV18 to TRBJ1-1; 7 bases match TRBD1. The CDR3 spans 14 residues. Germline-derived CDR1 and CDR2 are KGHSH and LQKENI. The ends lost 6 bases at V and 1 base at J; junction bases unmatched: 5.

The chain carries TRBV3-1 (or the pseudogene TRBV3-2) and TRBJ2-5, with 7 bases aligning to TRBD1. V dropped 3 bases and J dropped 4; count of bases not matched to a gene: 5. This CDR3 has 14 amino acids. CDR1 and CDR2 from the germline V gene are LGHDT and YNNKEL (reference sequence). In nucleotides, the CDR3 is TGTGCCAGCAGCCAGGCCAGGGGGAGAGAGACCCAGTACTTC. Encoded protein: CASSQARGRETQYF.

The chain combines TRBV10-3 with TRBJ2-7; perhaps TRBD2 as D (5 bases). This CDR3 has 12 residues. Trimming removed 3 bases at V and 5 bases at J, with 8 bases between. The V gene's germline CDR1 is ENHRY and CDR2 SYGVKD. CDR3 in amino acids: CAISESGNEQYF. The CDR3 DNA is TGTGCCATCAGTGAATCGGGGAACGAGCAGTACTTC.

The chain employs TRBV14 and TRBJ2-3; 9 positions match TRBD1. This CDR3 is 17 amino acids long. Trimming removed 1 base from V and 0 bases from J; junction bases left unmatched: 5. Germline values: CDR1 SGHDN, CDR2 FVKESK. CDR3 in amino acids: CASSQGTGVWSTDTQYF. Here the CDR3 DNA reads TGTGCCAGCAGCCAAGGGACAGGGGTTTGGAGCACAGATACGCAGTATTTT. The full variable domain, with the rest looked up from reference TRBV14 and TRBJ2-3, is EAGVTQFPSHSVIEKGQTVTLRCDPISGHDNLYWYRRVMGKEIKFLLHFVKESKQDESGMPNNRFLAERTGGTYSTLKVQPAELEDSGVYFCASSQGTGVWSTDTQYFGPGTRLTVL.